The present T cell receptor beta chain was sequenced within a study of blood T cell repertoires in COVID-19. Those who participated ranged in age from about 18 to 95 years and resided in 20 to 30 US areas. Donors were grouped by their self-reported clinical history. The CDR3 consists of 17 residues. V lost 6 bases and J lost 0; bases outside the gene matches: 13. From germline, CDR1 is SGHTS and CDR2 YDEGEE. Assay used: immunoSEQ multiplex PCR; TCRdb lists only in-frame clones, some missing. The top ten hold around 1.2% of the sample, which has approximately 180,000 clones, 87% seen once. The source is a human donor with acute COVID-19. The donor label of this sample is uncertain. The rearrangement joins TRBV5-8 to TRBJ2-7; TRBD1 agrees at 9 bases. Sample: PBMCs or T cells enriched from blood (not recorded which). CDR3 bases: TGTGCCAGCACACTAACCGGGACAGGGTATTACTCCTACGAGCAGTACTTC. Translated: CASTLTGTGYYSYEQYF.